These 17 T cell receptor beta chains came from one sample sequenced in a study of early T cells in non-severe SARS-CoV-2 infection. MiXCR, run by TCRdb on the 5' RACE reads, gives a single entry per CDR3 protein. The data show tens of thousands of distinct CDR3 sequences, about 15% seen once. The material was whole blood, obtained at baseline. The source of these receptors is an adult who was a healthcare worker with PCR-confirmed SARS-CoV-2 infection or an uninfected control (not recorded which).

This clonotype was detected ten times or more. The J gene is TRBJ2-1, the V gene TRBV6-1, with D hard to call. In germline, CDR1 is MNHNS, CDR2 SASEGT. V was clipped by 7 bases and J by 7 bases, with 11 bases between them. This CDR3 is built from 12 residues. The CDR3 sequence is CASTSMGNEQFF. The CDR3 nucleotides are TGTGCCAGCACCTCGATGGGGAATGAGCAGTTCTTC.

This sequence joins TRBV5-1 and TRBJ2-7, with D possibly TRBD2 on 5 matching bases. Germline loops: CDR1 SGHRS, CDR2 YFSETQ. With 3 bases removed from V and 2 bases from J, the gap between germline ends came to 9 bases. The CDR3 loop spans 13 amino acids. The CDR3 region has the DNA TGCGCCAGCAGCTCGTCGGAGGCCTACGAGCAGTACTTC. This sequence encodes CASSSSEAYEQYF. Looking up the rest from reference TRBV5-1 and TRBJ2-7 gives the full variable domain: KAGVTQTPRYLIKTRGQQVTLSCSPISGHRSVSWYQQTPGQGLQFLFEYFSETQRNKGNFPGRFSGRQFSNSRSEMNVSTLELGDSALYLCASSSSEAYEQYFGPGTRLTVT.

This clonotype was counted once. The chain couples TRBV7-9 to TRBJ2-6, with D unresolved. Trimming took off 7 bases at V and 0 bases at J, with 10 bases between the two ends. CDR3 length: 15 amino acids. Looked up from germline, CDR1 is SEHNR and CDR2 is FQNEAQ (reference sequence). The CDR3, as DNA: TGTGCCAGCACGCCTGTTCCCTCTGGGGCCAACGTCCTGACTTTC. It yields the protein CASTPVPSGANVLTF.

The chain recombines TRBV18 with TRBJ1-2, with D hard to call. The CDR3 consists of 14 residues. Germline V CDR1 and CDR2: KGHSH, LQKENI. The V and J ends lost 5 bases and 2 bases respectively, with 12 bases between them. CDR3 sequence (DNA): TGTGCCAGCTCATCCTCGACGGACAACTATGGCTACACCTTC. Amino acid sequence: CASSSSTDNYGYTF.

The table lists this clonotype with a few counts. V gene TRBV27 combines with J gene TRBJ1-5, with no clear D. V lost 5 bases and J 0 bases, leaving 11 bases between the germline ends. This CDR3 comprises 15 residues. Looked up from germline, CDR1 is MNHEY and CDR2 is SMNVEV (reference sequence). The CDR3 reads CASSVNSGSNQPQHF. The CDR3 DNA follows: TGTGCCAGCAGTGTAAATAGTGGTAGCAATCAGCCCCAGCATTTT.

The genes are TRBV12-5 and TRBJ2-3, with 11 positions matching TRBD2. CDR3 length: 16 amino acids. Germline assignment: CDR1 LGHNT and CDR2 FRNRAP. V lost 5 bases and J lost 0; bases outside the gene matches: 4. For the CDR3, the DNA is TGTGCTAGTGGTCCAGGGACTAGCGGAAGCACAGATACGCAGTATTTT. This sequence encodes CASGPGTSGSTDTQYF. The variable domain in full, completed from reference TRBV12-5 and TRBJ2-3, reads DARVTQTPRHKVTEMGQEVTMRCQPILGHNTVFWYRQTMMQGLELLAYFRNRAPLDDSGMPKDRFSAEMPDATLATLKIQPSEPRDSAVYFCASGPGTSGSTDTQYFGPGTRLTVL.

This clonotype showed up just a few times. The V gene is TRBV11-2, the J gene TRBJ2-3, with D tentatively TRBD2 (5 bases). In germline, CDR1 is SGHAT, CDR2 FQNNGV. This CDR3 has 17 amino acids. V lost 5 bases, J lost 4 bases, and 22 bases lay in between. DNA for the CDR3: TGTGCCAGCAGCCCTTGTATGCGAGGGAAGGACCCAGATACGCAGTATTTT. It specifies CASSPCMRGKDPDTQYF.

DNA of the CDR3: TGTGCCAGCAGGAGTGGTGGGACAGGGGACCACGAGCAGTACTTC. As protein: CASRSGGTGDHEQYF. V usage is TRBV6-1 and J usage is TRBJ2-7; 10 bases are shared with TRBD1. Germline values: CDR1 MNHNS, CDR2 SASEGT. V was clipped by 6 bases and J by 5 bases; unmatched bases: 10. The CDR3 runs to 15 residues.

This clonotype was counted only a few times. This rearrangement joins TRBV6-5 to TRBJ2-7, with 8 positions matching TRBD1. The V gene end was trimmed by 4 bases and the J gene end by 3 bases; junction bases not matched to a gene: 5. This CDR3 is 14 amino acids long. CDR1 is MNHEY, CDR2 SVGAGI, per germline. CDR3 nucleotide sequence: TGTGCCAGCAGTTTGACAGGGGCTATCTACGAGCAGTACTTC. It translates to CASSLTGAIYEQYF.

The CDR3 sequence: CASSPVHRGTYEQYF. The CDR3, as DNA: TGTGCCAGCAGCCCTGTCCACAGGGGAACCTACGAGCAGTACTTC. The chain employs TRBV6-2 or TRBV6-3 and TRBJ2-7; TRBD1 matches at 7 bases. The CDR3 sequence is 15 residues long. Germline CDR1 and CDR2: MNHEY and SVGEGT. V trimming: 6 bases; J trimming: 2 bases; junction bases outside the gene matches: 10.

This clonotype was seen many times. A read error may explain this, as a much larger clone is one base away. The rearrangement links TRBV3-1 to TRBJ1-1; D ambiguous. This CDR3 comprises 12 residues. Germline CDR1 LGHDT, CDR2 YNNKEL (reference sequence). CDR3 DNA: TGTGCCAGCAGCCTCATGAACACTGAAGTTTTCTTT. It encodes CASSLMNTEVFF.

In its sample, this clonotype was seen a few times. The CDR3: CASSLVPPGANADTQYF. The CDR3 DNA reads as TGCGCCAGCAGCTTGGTTCCCCCGGGGGCGAACGCAGATACGCAGTATTTT. The V and J genes are TRBV5-1 and TRBJ2-3; D possibly matches TRBD1 or TRBD2 (6 bases each). Germline V gives CDR1 SGHRS, CDR2 YFSETQ. V shed 0 bases and J shed 4 bases, with 18 bases lying between them. This CDR3 has 17 residues. The variable domain in full, with the rest retrieved from reference TRBV5-1 and TRBJ2-3, is KAGVTQTPRYLIKTRGQQVTLSCSPISGHRSVSWYQQTPGQGLQFLFEYFSETQRNKGNFPGRFSGRQFSNSRSEMNVSTLELGDSALYLCASSLVPPGANADTQYFGPGTRLTVL.

This clonotype was detected only a few times. The chain links TRBV25-1 to TRBJ2-1; 10 positions match TRBD2. The J segment lost 0 bases and the V segment lost 2 bases, leaving 7 bases of the junction unmatched. CDR1 and CDR2 (germline): MGHDK, SYGVNS. The CDR3 has 18 amino acids. The CDR3 sequence: CASSEPSSGSSSYNEQFF. The CDR3 bases are TGTGCCAGCAGTGAACCCTCTAGCGGGAGTAGCTCCTACAATGAGCAGTTCTTC.

Of note for this clonotype: At one of its ends the junction is not consistent with the germline gene, which may arise from a read error. The CDR3 bases are TGTTCCAGCAGACGGACAGCATACAATGAGCAGTTCTTC. Amino acids: CSSRRTAYNEQFF. The rearrangement joins TRBV6-5 to TRBJ2-1; TRBD1 might be the D (6 bases). Germline V CDR1 and CDR2: MNHEY, SVGAGI. This CDR3 comprises 13 residues.

This clonotype occurred a few times. CDR3 residues: CASSQQAGVGEKLFF. CDR3 nucleotide sequence: TGTGCCAGCAGCCAGCAAGCCGGGGTGGGCGAAAAACTGTTTTTT. The chain carries TRBV3-1 and TRBJ1-4, with D unresolved. V was trimmed by 3 bases and J by 8 bases, leaving 16 bases between them. Germline CDR1 LGHDT, CDR2 YNNKEL (reference sequence). CDR3 length equals 15 residues.

The sample holds a few counts of this clonotype. The chain has TRBV27 and TRBJ2-3, with 9 bases aligning to TRBD1. The CDR3 sequence is 14 residues long. Per germline, CDR1 MNHEY and CDR2 SMNVEV (reference sequence). Trimming took 7 bases from V and 3 from J; bases not matched to a gene: 5. The CDR3 reads CASTFGQGTDTQYF. CDR3 DNA: TGTGCCAGCACCTTTGGACAGGGGACAGATACGCAGTATTTT.

This clonotype has only a few counts. This chain links TRBV6-5 with TRBJ2-5; tentatively, D is TRBD2 (7 bases). The CDR3 covers 19 residues. The V end was cut by 0 bases, the J end by 0 bases, with 20 bases between. Germline values: CDR1 MNHEY, CDR2 SVGAGI. CDR3 loop: CASSYSTAWGRGHQETQYF. In DNA, the CDR3 is TGTGCCAGCAGTTACTCGACGGCCTGGGGGCGGGGGCACCAAGAGACCCAGTACTTC.